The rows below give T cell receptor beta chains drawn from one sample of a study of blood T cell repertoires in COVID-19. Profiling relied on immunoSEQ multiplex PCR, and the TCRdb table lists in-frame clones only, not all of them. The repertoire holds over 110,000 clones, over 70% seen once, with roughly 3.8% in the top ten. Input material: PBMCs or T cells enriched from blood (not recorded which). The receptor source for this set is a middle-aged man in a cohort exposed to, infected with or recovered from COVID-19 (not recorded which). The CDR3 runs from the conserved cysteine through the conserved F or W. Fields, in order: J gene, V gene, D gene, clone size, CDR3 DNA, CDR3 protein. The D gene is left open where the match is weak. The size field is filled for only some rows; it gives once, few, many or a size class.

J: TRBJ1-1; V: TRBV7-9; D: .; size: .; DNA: TGTGCCAGCAGCGCAATTCAGGGGTTGAGAACTGAAGCTTTCTTT; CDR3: CASSAIQGLRTEAFF
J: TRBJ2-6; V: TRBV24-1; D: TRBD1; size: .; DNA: TGTGCCACCAGTGATTTCCGTAACAGGGGGCGGACTGGGGCCAACGTCCTGACTTTC; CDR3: CATSDFRNRGRTGANVLTF
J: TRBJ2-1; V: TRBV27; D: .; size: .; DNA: TGTGCCAGCAGAGAGGGCAGGTTGTACAATGAGCAGTTCTTC; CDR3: CASREGRLYNEQFF
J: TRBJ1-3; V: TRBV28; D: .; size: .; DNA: TGTGCCAGCAGTGCCCCAGGGAAGCCTGGAAACACCATATATTTT; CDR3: CASSAPGKPGNTIYF
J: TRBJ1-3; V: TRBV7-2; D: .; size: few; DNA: TGTGCCAGCAGCCTGACAGGTTATGGAGGAAACACCATATATTTT; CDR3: CASSLTGYGGNTIYF
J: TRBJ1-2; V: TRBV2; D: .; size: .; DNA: TGTGCCAGCAGTTCCGAGAGGGGAGGTGGCTACACCTTC; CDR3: CASSSERGGGYTF
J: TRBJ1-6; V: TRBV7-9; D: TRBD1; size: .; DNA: TGTGCCAGCAGCTCGGGACAGGGGAGGTCACCCCTCCACTTT; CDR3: CASSSGQGRSPLHF
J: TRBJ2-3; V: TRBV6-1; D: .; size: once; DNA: TGTGCCAGCAGTGAATCTTTGGGGGCGACAGATACGCAGTATTTT; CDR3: CASSESLGATDTQYF
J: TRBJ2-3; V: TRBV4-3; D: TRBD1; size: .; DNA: TGCGCCAGCAGCCAAGTCACAGGGGGCACAGATACGCAGTATTTT; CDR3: CASSQVTGGTDTQYF
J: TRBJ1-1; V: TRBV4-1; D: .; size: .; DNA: TGCGCCAGCAGCCAGGATCTCAGGGACACCTACACTGAAGCTTTCTTT; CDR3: CASSQDLRDTYTEAFF
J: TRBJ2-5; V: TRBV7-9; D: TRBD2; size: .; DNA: TGTGCCAGCACCATCTCGGGGGGGCAAGAGACCCAGTACTTC; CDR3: CASTISGGQETQYF
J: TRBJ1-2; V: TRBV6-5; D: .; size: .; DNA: TGTGCCAGCAGTTCACCGGGGGAGGGCCCCAAGGGCTACACCTTC; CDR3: CASSSPGEGPKGYTF
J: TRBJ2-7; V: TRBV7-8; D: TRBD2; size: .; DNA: TGTGCCAGCAGCTTGCTAGCGGGAGGCTCCTACGAGCAGTACTTC; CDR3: CASSLLAGGSYEQYF
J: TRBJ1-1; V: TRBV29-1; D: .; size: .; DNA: TGCAGCGTTTCTTCGACAGAAAACACTGAAGCTTTCTTT; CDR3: CSVSSTENTEAFF
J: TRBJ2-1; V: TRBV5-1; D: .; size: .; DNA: TGCGCCAGCAGCCCAGGGGGGAGCTCCTACAATGAGCAGTTCTTC; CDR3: CASSPGGSSYNEQFF
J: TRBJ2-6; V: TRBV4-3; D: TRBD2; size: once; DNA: TGCGCCAGCAGCCAAACTAGCGGGGGGATCTCTGGGGCCAACGTCCTGACTTTC; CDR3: CASSQTSGGISGANVLTF
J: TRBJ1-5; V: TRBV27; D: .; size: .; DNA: TGTGCCAGCAGTTTAGCAGGCGGCAATCAGCCCCAGCATTTT; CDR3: CASSLAGGNQPQHF
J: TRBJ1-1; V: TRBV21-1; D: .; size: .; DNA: TGTGCCAGCAGCCCGCGGGACCGGGGGGCTGAAGCTTTCTTT; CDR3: CASSPRDRGAEAFF
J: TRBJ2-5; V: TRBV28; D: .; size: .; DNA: TGTGCCAGCAGTCTCTCAGGAGGGGACAGCCAAGAGACCCAGTACTTC; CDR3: CASSLSGGDSQETQYF
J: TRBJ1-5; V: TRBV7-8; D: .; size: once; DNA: TGTGCCAGCAGCCCCCTACAGGGTATTTTAGATCAGCCCCAGCATTTT; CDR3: CASSPLQGILDQPQHF
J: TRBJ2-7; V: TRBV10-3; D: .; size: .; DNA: TGTGCCATCAGTGAGAGTGGGGGCCACTACGAGCAGTACTTC; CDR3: CAISESGGHYEQYF
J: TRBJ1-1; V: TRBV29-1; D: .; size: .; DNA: TGCAGCACCCGGCGGGGCGCAGGGACTGAAGCTTTCTTT; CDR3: CSTRRGAGTEAFF
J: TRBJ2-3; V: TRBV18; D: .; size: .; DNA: TGTGCCAGCTCACCACTCAACGGGGTGGATACGCAGTATTTT; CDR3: CASSPLNGVDTQYF
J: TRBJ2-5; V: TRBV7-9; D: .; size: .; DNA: TGTGCCAGCAGCCCCTTTTTCGGAGGAGAGACCCAGTACTTC; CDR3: CASSPFFGGETQYF
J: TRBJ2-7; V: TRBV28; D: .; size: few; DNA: TGTGCCAGCAGTCGGGGCGGGAATGGCCACTACGAGCAGTACTTC; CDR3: CASSRGGNGHYEQYF
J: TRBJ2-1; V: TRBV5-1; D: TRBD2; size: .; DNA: TGCGCCAGCAGCAGTAGCGGGGGTTCCTACAATGAGCAGTTCTTC; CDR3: CASSSSGGSYNEQFF
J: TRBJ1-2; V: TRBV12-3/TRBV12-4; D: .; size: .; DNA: TGTGCCAGCAGCCCTACTGCGATCTATGGCTACACCTTC; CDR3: CASSPTAIYGYTF
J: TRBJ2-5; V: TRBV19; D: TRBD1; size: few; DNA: TGTGCCAGTACCCGAACGCGCTCGGGACAGGGGGGCCGAGAGACCCAGTACTTC; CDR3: CASTRTRSGQGGRETQYF
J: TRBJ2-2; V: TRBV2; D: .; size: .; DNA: TGTGCCAGCAGTAGAAAGGGGGTCACCGGGGAGCTGTTTTTT; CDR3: CASSRKGVTGELFF
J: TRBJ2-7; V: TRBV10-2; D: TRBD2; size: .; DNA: TGCGCCAGCAGTGGGACTAGCGGTTCCTACGAGCAGTACTTC; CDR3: CASSGTSGSYEQYF
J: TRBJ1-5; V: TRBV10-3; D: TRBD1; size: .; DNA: TGTGCCATCCGGGACAGTCAGGTTAGCAATCAGCCCCAGCATTTT; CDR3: CAIRDSQVSNQPQHF
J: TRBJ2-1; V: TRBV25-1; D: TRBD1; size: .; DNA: TGTGCCAGCAGTCTTTGGACAGGGGTCAATGAGCAGTTCTTC; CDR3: CASSLWTGVNEQFF
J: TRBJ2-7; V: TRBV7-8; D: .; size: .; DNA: TGTGCCAGCAGCTTTAGACAGACCTACGAGCAGTACTTC; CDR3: CASSFRQTYEQYF
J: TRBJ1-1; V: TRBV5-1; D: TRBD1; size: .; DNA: TGCGCCAGCAGCTCCGGACAGGGCACTGAAGCTTTCTTT; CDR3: CASSSGQGTEAFF
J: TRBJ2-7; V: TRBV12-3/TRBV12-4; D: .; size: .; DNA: TGTGCCAGCAGTTTAGCGCAAACGGGGGGCCCTGACTTC; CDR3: CASSLAQTGGPDF
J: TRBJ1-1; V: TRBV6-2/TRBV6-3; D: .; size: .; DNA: TGTGCCAGCAGTCTCCCTTCGCGTATTGAAGCTTTCTTT; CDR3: CASSLPSRIEAFF
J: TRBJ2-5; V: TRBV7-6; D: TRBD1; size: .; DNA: TGTGCCAGCAGCGGCTGGGACAGGGGAGGAGAGACCCAGTACTTC; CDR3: CASSGWDRGGETQYF
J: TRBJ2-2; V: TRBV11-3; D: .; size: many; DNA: TGTGCCAGCAGCCGTGGACAGCCGAACACCGGGGAGCTGTTTTTT; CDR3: CASSRGQPNTGELFF
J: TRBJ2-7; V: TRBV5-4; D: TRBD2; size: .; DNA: TGTGCCAGCAGCCCCGGGACTAGCGGGCGCTACGAGCAGTACTTC; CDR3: CASSPGTSGRYEQYF